This T cell receptor beta chain was identified during a study of read filtering for tumor transcriptome and immune sequencing. This clonotype was picked up many times. No antigen is known for it. The CDR3 is 13 residues long. V lost 6 bases to trimming and J lost 1 base, with 9 bases between them. The germline CDR1 and CDR2 sequences are MNHEY and SVGAGI. Molecular barcoded adaptors covering alpha/delta and beta/gamma chains were used on roughly 400 ng RNA. One entry per CDR3 protein, called by TCRdb with MiXCR from the reads. The table shows approximately 140,000 distinct CDR3 sequences, with approximately 13% occurring only once. Study results and caveats: Even smaller IR-seq throughput identified most shared clonotypes.

The source of this sequence is a donor at least 40 years old with multiple myeloma. This chain links TRBV6-5 with TRBJ1-1; D is uncertain. Sequencing was performed on a population of CD138-negative cells sorted from bone marrow. The CDR3 sequence is CASRLEGNTEAFF. In DNA, the CDR3 is TGTGCCAGCAGATTGGAGGGGAACACTGAAGCTTTCTTT.